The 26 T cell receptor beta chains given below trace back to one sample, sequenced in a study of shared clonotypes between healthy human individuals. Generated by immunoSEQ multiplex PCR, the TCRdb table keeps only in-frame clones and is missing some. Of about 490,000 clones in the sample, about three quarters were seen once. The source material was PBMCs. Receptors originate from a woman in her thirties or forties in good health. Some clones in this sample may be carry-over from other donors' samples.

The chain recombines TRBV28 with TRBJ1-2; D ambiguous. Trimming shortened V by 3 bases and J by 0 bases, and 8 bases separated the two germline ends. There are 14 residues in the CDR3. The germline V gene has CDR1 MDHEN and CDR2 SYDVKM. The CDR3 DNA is TGTGCCAGCAGTTTGGTCAGAGCTAACTATGGCTACACCTTC. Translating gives CASSLVRANYGYTF.

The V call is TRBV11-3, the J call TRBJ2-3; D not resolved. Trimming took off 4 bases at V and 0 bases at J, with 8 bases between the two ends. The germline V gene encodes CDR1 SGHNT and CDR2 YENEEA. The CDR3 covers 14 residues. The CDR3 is CASSSLTSTDTQYF. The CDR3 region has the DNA TGTGCCAGCAGCTCACTCACTAGCACAGATACGCAGTATTTT.

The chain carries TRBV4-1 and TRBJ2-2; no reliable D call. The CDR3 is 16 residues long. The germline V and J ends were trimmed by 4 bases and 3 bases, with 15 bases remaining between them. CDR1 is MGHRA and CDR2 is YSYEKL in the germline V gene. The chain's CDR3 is CASSPLPARDTGELFF. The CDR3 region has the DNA TGCGCCAGCAGCCCCCTACCGGCCCGCGACACCGGGGAGCTGTTTTTT.

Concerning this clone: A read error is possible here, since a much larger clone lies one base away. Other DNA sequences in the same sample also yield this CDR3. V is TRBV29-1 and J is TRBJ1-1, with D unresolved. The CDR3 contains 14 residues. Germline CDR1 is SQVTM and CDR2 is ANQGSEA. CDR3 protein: CSVEHNQMNTEAFF. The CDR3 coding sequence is TGCAGCGTTGAACATAACCAAATGAATACTGAAGCTTTCTTT.

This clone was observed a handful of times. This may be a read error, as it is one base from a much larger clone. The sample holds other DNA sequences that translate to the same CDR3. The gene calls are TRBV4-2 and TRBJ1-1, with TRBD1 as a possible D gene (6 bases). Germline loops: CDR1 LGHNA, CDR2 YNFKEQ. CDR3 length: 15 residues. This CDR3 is CASSQGPGASTEAFF. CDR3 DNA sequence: TGTGCCAGCAGCCAAGGTCCAGGGGCGAGCACTGAAGCTTTCTTC.

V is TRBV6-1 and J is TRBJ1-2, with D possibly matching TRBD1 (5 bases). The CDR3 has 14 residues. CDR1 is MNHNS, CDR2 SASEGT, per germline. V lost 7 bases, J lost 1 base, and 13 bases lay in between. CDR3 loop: CASTPGGDNYGYTF. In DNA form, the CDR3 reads TGTGCCAGCACTCCCGGGGGGGATAACTATGGCTACACCTTC.

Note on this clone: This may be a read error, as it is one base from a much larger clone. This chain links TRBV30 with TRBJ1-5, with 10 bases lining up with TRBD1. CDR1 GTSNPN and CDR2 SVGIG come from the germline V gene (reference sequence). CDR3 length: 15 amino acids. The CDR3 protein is CAWSRDRGQWQPRHF. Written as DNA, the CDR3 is TGTGCCTGGAGTCGAGACAGGGGGCAATGGCAGCCCCGGCATTTT. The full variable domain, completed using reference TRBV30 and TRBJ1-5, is SQTIHQWPATLVQPVGSPLSLECTVEGTSNPNLYWYRQAAGRGLQLLFYSVGIGQISSEVPQNLSASRPQDRQFILSSKKLLLSDSGFYLCAWSRDRGQWQPRHFGDGTRLSIL.

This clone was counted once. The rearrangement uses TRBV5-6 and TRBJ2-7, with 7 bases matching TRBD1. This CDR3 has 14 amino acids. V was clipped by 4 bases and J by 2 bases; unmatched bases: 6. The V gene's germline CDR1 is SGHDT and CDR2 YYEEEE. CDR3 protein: CASSVWGQPYEQYF. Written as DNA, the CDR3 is TGTGCCAGCAGCGTATGGGGACAGCCCTACGAGCAGTACTTC.

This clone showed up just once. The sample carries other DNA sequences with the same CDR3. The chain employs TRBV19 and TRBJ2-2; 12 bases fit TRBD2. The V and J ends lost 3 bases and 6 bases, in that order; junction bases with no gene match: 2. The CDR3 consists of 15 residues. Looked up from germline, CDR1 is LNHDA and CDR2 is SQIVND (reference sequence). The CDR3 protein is CASSMTSGSPGELFF. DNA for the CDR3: TGTGCCAGTAGTATGACTAGCGGGAGTCCCGGGGAGCTGTTTTTT.

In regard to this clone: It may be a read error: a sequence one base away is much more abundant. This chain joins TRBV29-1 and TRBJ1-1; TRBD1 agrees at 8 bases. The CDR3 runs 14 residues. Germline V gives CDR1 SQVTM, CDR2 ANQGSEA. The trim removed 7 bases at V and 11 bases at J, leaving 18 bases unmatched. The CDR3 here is CSGTGGPRGGDAFF. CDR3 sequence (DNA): TGCAGCGGAACAGGGGGACCTAGGGGAGGTGATGCTTTCTTT.

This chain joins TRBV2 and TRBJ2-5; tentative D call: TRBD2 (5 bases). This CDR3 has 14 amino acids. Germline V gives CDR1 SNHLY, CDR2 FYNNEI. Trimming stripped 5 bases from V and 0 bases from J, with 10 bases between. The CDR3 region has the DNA TGTGCCAGCAGTCCTAGCAGAAACCAAGAGACCCAGTACTTC. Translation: CASSPSRNQETQYF.

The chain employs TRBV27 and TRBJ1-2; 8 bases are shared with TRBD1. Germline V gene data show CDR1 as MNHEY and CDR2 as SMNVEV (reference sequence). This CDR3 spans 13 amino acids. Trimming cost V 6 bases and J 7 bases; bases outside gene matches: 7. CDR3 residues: CASRIGQGSGYTF. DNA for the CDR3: TGTGCCAGCAGGATTGGACAGGGCTCTGGCTACACCTTC.

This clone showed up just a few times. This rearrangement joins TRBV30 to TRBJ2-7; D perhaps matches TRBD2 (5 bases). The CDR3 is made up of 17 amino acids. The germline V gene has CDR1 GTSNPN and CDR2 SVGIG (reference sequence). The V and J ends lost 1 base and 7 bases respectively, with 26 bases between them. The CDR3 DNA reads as TGTGCCTGGAGTGGCCGGACGGCGGGCTATAAATCGGATGAGCAGTACTTC. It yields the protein CAWSGRTAGYKSDEQYF.

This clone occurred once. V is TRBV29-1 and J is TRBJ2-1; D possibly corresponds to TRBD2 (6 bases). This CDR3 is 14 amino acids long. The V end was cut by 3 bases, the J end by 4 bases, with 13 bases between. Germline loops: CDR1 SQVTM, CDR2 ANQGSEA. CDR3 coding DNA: TGCAGCGTTGATCCGGGAGAGAGATACAATGAGCAGTTCTTC. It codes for CSVDPGERYNEQFF.

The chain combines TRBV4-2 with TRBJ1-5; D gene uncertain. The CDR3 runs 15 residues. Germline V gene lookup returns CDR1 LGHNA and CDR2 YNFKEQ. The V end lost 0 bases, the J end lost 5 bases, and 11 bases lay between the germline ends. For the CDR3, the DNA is TGTGCCAGCAGCCAAGATCGCCGGGAATATCAGCCCCAGCATTTT. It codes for CASSQDRREYQPQHF.

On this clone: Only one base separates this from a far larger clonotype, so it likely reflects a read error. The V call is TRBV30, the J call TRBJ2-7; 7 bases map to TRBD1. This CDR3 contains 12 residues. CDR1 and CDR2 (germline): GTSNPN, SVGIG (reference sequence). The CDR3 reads CAFHRDSYGQYF. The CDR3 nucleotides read TGTGCCTTCCACCGGGACAGCTACGGGCAGTACTTC.

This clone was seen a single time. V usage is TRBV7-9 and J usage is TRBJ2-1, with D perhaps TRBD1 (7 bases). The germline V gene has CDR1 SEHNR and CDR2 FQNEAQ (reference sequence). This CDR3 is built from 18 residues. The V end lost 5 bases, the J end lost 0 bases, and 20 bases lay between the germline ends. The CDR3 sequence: CASSPGGFAPSSYNEQFF. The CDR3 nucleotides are TGTGCCAGCAGCCCAGGGGGGTTCGCGCCGAGCTCCTACAATGAGCAGTTCTTC.

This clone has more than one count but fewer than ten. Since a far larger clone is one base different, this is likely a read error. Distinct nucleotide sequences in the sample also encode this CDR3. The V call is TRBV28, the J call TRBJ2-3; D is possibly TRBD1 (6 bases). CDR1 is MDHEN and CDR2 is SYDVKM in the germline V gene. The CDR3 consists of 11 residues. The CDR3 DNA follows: TGTGCCAGCAGCGGACAGCACTCCCAGTACTTT. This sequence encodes CASSGQHSQYF.

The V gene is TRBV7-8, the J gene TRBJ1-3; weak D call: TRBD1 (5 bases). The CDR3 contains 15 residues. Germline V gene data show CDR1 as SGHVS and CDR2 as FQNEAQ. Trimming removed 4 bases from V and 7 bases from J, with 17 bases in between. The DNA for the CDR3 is TGTGCCAGCAGCTCTAGCTGGGCAGGGACGAACACCATATATTTT. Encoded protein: CASSSSWAGTNTIYF. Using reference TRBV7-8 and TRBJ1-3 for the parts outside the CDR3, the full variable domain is GAGVSQSPRYKVAKRGQDVALRCDPISGHVSLFWYQQALGQGPEFLTYFQNEAQLDKSGLPSDRFFAERPEGSVSTLKIQRTQQEDSAVYLCASSSSWAGTNTIYFGEGSWLTVV.

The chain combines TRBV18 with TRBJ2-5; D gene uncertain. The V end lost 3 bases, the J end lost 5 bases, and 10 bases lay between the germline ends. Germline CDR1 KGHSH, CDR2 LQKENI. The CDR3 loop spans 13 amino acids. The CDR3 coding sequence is TGTGCCAGCTCACCGGGGTTCCGGGAGACCCAGTACTTC. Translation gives CASSPGFRETQYF.

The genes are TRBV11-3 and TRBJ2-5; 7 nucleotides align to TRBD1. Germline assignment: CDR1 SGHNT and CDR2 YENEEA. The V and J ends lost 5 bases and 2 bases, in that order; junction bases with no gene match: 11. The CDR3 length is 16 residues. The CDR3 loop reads CASSTTGVGPQETQYF. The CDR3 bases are TGTGCCAGCAGCACCACAGGGGTGGGGCCTCAAGAGACCCAGTACTTC.

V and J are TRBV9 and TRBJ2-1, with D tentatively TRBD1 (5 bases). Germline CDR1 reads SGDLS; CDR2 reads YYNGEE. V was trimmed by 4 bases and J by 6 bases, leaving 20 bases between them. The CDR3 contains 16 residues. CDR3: CASSTQKVRAFNEQFF. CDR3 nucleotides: TGTGCCAGCAGCACACAGAAGGTCAGGGCCTTCAATGAGCAGTTCTTC.

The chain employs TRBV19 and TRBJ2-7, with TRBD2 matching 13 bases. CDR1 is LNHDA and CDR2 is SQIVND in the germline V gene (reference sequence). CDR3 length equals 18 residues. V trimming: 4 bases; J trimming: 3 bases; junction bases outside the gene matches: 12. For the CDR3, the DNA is TGTGCCAGTAGTAGGCGGACTAGCGGGAGAGCATGGGACTACGAGCAGTACTTC. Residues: CASSRRTSGRAWDYEQYF.

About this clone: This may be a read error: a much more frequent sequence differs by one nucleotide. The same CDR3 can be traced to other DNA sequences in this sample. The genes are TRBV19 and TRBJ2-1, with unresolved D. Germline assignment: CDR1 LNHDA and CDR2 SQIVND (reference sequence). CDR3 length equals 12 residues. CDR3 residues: CASSTQYNEQFF. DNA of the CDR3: TGTGCTAGTAGTACCCAGTACAATGAGCAGTTCTTC.

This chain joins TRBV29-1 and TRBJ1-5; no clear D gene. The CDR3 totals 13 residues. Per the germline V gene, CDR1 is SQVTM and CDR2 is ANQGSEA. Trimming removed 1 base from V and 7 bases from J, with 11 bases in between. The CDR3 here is CSVEGPSGQPQHF. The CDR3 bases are TGCAGCGTTGAAGGCCCATCGGGCCAGCCCCAGCATTTT.

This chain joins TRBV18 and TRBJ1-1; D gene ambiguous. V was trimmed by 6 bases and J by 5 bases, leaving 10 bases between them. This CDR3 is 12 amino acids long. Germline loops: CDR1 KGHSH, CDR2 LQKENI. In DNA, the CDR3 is TGTGCCAGCTCCGAGCTGCGGACTGAAGCTTTCTTT. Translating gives CASSELRTEAFF.